Below are 12 T cell receptor beta chains sequenced from a single sample in a study of cytomegalovirus exposure and HLA in healthy donors. Amplification used 60 Vbeta primers and 13 Jbeta primers. TCRdb's table, derived via immunoSEQ multiplex PCR, lists solely in-frame clones and lacks some. The sample includes some 200,000 clones, 76% of them seen just once. Source material: PBMCs. These receptors were collected from a man between 18 and 29 years old in good health and CMV-seronegative.

CDR3 nucleotides: TGTGCCAGCAGCAACAACATTCGGGGAGCGAACACTGAAGCTTTCTTT. It is translated as CASSNNIRGANTEAFF. The chain has TRBV28 and TRBJ1-1; D is uncertain. The germline gives CDR1 MDHEN, CDR2 SYDVKM. This CDR3 is 16 amino acids long. V was cut by 6 bases and J by 1 base, with 18 bases left in between.

With respect to this clone: This CDR3 is also generated by other DNA sequences in the sample. In nucleotides, the CDR3 is TGTGCCAGCAGCTTAGGAGGCGTTTCTGGAAACACCATATATTTT. Its protein product is CASSLGGVSGNTIYF. The V gene is TRBV7-2, the J gene TRBJ1-3; D ambiguous. CDR1 SGHTA and CDR2 FQGNSA come from the germline V gene. Trimming cost V 1 base and J 1 base, with 8 bases left between them. The CDR3 totals 15 residues.

The V and J genes are TRBV27 and TRBJ1-6; possible D gene TRBD1, 6 bases. Between the trimmed V and J ends, which lost 1 base and 13 bases, there was a span of 14 bases. The CDR3 runs 14 residues. The germline V gene has CDR1 MNHEY and CDR2 SMNVEV (reference sequence). The CDR3 coding sequence is TGTGCCAGCAGTTTATATACCCGGACAGACCCCCTCCACTTT. Protein sequence: CASSLYTRTDPLHF.

J is TRBJ2-1 and V is TRBV7-9; maybe TRBD2 (5 bases). The CDR3 extends over 13 amino acids. Germline lookup yields CDR1 SEHNR and CDR2 FQNEAQ (reference sequence). V lost 4 bases and J 9 bases, leaving 13 bases between the germline ends. The CDR3 DNA follows: TGTGCCAGCAGCTCCGGCCCTGAGGGTGAGCAGTTCTTC. Amino acids: CASSSGPEGEQFF.

The genes are TRBV6-4 and TRBJ2-1; 9 positions match TRBD1. J lost 5 bases, V lost 2 bases, and 4 bases had no gene match. The CDR3 contains 15 residues. Per germline, CDR1 MRHNA and CDR2 SNTAGT. The DNA of the CDR3 is TGTGCCAGCAGTGACCCGGGACAGGGCCACAATGAGCAGTTCTTC. It yields the protein CASSDPGQGHNEQFF.

This sequence joins TRBV5-1 and TRBJ2-5, with 10 bases identical to TRBD2. The CDR3 is 15 residues long. V lost 1 base and J lost 2; bases outside the gene matches: 2. Germline-derived CDR1 and CDR2 are SGHRS and YFSETQ. The CDR3 sequence is CASSLTSGVQETQYF. The CDR3 coding sequence is TGCGCCAGCAGCTTGACTAGCGGGGTACAAGAGACCCAGTACTTC.

CDR3 sequence: CAISEQRNQPQHF. The CDR3 nucleotides are TGTGCCATCAGTGAACAGCGCAATCAGCCCCAGCATTTT. The gene calls are TRBV10-3 and TRBJ1-5; D not certain. CDR3 length: 13 residues. Looked up from germline, CDR1 is ENHRY and CDR2 is SYGVKD. V lost 3 bases and J lost 2, with 5 bases in between.

This sequence joins TRBV18 and TRBJ2-2; tentative D call: TRBD2 (6 bases). V lost 1 base and J 4 bases, leaving 10 bases between the germline ends. Germline V gene sequence: CDR1 KGHSH, CDR2 LQKENI. There are 15 residues in the CDR3. The CDR3 reads CASSPLAEVTGELFF. DNA of the CDR3: TGTGCCAGCTCACCACTAGCGGAGGTCACCGGGGAGCTGTTTTTT.

There are a few counts of this clone. The chain couples TRBV9 to TRBJ2-7; TRBD1 is a possible D gene (5 bases). V dropped 4 bases and J dropped 7 bases, with 18 bases sitting between them. The V gene's germline CDR1 is SGDLS and CDR2 YYNGEE. The CDR3 totals 14 residues. For the CDR3, the DNA is TGTGCCAGCAGCCCCCGGCCAGGGCTCCGGGAGCAGTACTTC. The encoded protein is CASSPRPGLREQYF. The full variable domain, completed using reference TRBV9 and TRBJ2-7, is DSGVTQTPKHLITATGQRVTLRCSPRSGDLSVYWYQQSLDQGLQFLIQYYNGEERAKGNILERFSAQQFPDLHSELNLSSLELGDSALYFCASSPRPGLREQYFGPGTRLTVT.

The gene calls are TRBV6-1 and TRBJ1-2; no clear D. The germline gives CDR1 MNHNS, CDR2 SASEGT. Trimming pared 5 bases from V and 7 bases from J, leaving 17 bases between. The CDR3 covers 14 residues. The CDR3 here is CASSSPGGWGGYTF. CDR3 nucleotide sequence: TGTGCCAGCAGTTCCCCCGGAGGTTGGGGTGGCTACACCTTC.

The chain is built from TRBV9 and TRBJ1-2; no definite D call. Germline V gene data show CDR1 as SGDLS and CDR2 as YYNGEE. There are 12 residues in the CDR3. V lost 3 bases and J lost 4, with 7 bases in between. The CDR3 loop is CASSASSYGYTF. CDR3 in DNA: TGTGCCAGCAGCGCCTCTTCCTATGGCTACACCTTC.

The gene calls are TRBV7-9 and TRBJ2-1, with 7 bases matching TRBD1. Trimming removed 8 bases from V and 7 bases from J; junction bases left unmatched: 8. Germline V gene data show CDR1 as SEHNR and CDR2 as FQNEAQ (reference sequence). The CDR3 extends over 13 amino acids. DNA for the CDR3: TGTGCCAGCGACAGGGTTTTGGGGAATGAGCAGTTCTTC. Protein product: CASDRVLGNEQFF.